Listed here are 8 T cell receptor beta chains from one sample, sequenced in a study of blood T cell repertoires in COVID-19. Using immunoSEQ multiplex PCR, the repertoire was profiled, and TCRdb retains in-frame clones only, with some absent. The sample lists about 98,000 clones, roughly 84% seen once, with around 4% in the top ten. Sequenced sample: peripheral blood. The source is a human donor in a cohort sampled during active COVID-19.

This clone was seen just once. The rearrangement links TRBV5-4 to TRBJ1-4; D might be TRBD1 (6 bases). This CDR3 has 15 residues. Germline V CDR1 and CDR2: SGHNT, YYREEE (reference sequence). The V and J ends lost 2 bases and 4 bases respectively, with 12 bases between them. In DNA form, the CDR3 reads TGTGCCAGCAGCTTCGGACAGTTGGATAATGAAAAACTGTTTTTT. This gives the protein CASSFGQLDNEKLFF.

This chain connects TRBV27 to TRBJ1-1; no clear D. The CDR3 loop spans 13 amino acids. Germline V gives CDR1 MNHEY, CDR2 SMNVEV (reference sequence). V was pared by 7 bases and J by 6 bases, with 15 bases between. The CDR3 nucleotides read TGTGCCAGCATTGACCGACGAGGCCCTGAAGCTTTCTTT. It encodes CASIDRRGPEAFF.

The chain recombines TRBV5-1 with TRBJ1-2; 7 bases are a match to TRBD1. The J segment lost 2 bases and the V segment lost 0 bases, leaving 4 bases of the junction unmatched. Looked up from germline, CDR1 is SGHRS and CDR2 is YFSETQ. The CDR3 runs 15 residues. CDR3: CASSLERGLNYGYTF. The CDR3 bases are TGCGCCAGCAGCTTGGAGAGGGGGCTGAACTATGGCTACACCTTC.

The chain couples TRBV5-1 to TRBJ2-2; TRBD1 agrees at 7 bases. CDR1 SGHRS and CDR2 YFSETQ come from the germline V gene. This CDR3 comprises 16 residues. V was clipped by 4 bases and J by 3 bases; unmatched bases: 9. The DNA for the CDR3 is TGCGCCAGCAGCCCCCTCGGACAGGCGGACACCGGGGAGCTGTTTTTT. Translation gives CASSPLGQADTGELFF.

This chain links TRBV5-4 with TRBJ2-5; 12 bases align to TRBD2. The V and J ends lost 1 base and 3 bases, in that order; junction bases with no gene match: 4. Germline CDR1 SGHNT, CDR2 YYREEE (reference sequence). The CDR3 is 16 amino acids. The CDR3 coding sequence is TGTGCCAGCAGCTTGAGTGCTAGCGGGGGGGAAGAGACCCAGTACTTC. Protein sequence: CASSLSASGGEETQYF.

The rearrangement joins TRBV28 to TRBJ1-2; D not certain. The length of the CDR3 is 14 residues. Deletions cut 2 bases from V and 4 bases from J, with 11 bases between. Germline CDR1 is MDHEN and CDR2 is SYDVKM. CDR3: CASSLGRVIYGYTF. CDR3 DNA: TGTGCCAGCAGTTTAGGGAGGGTTATCTATGGCTACACCTTC.

This chain connects TRBV6-2 or TRBV6-3 to TRBJ2-3; D may be TRBD2 (5 bases). The CDR3 is 15 amino acids. Germline CDR1 reads MNHEY; CDR2 reads SVGEGT. Trimming removed 6 bases from V and 3 bases from J, with 16 bases in between. The CDR3 loop reads CASSRVGPGTDTQYF. CDR3 coding DNA: TGTGCCAGCAGCCGCGTAGGACCGGGGACAGATACGCAGTATTTT.

This rearrangement joins TRBV3-1 (or the pseudogene TRBV3-2) to TRBJ2-1; D possibly corresponds to TRBD2 (6 bases). V was pared by 0 bases and J by 0 bases, with 12 bases between. Germline CDR1 is LGHDT and CDR2 is YNNKEL (reference sequence). This CDR3 contains 17 residues. CDR3 sequence: CASSQEDGRSSYNEQFF. The DNA for the CDR3 is TGTGCCAGCAGCCAAGAGGACGGGAGAAGCTCCTACAATGAGCAGTTCTTC.